The sequence of this T cell receptor beta chain was determined in a study of Graves' ophthalmopathy and Graves' hyperthyroidism. Moderately to severely active ophthalmopathy under 3 months, CAS at least 3, NOSPECS at least 4. A volume of approximately 9.2 ml of fresh peripheral blood supplied the PBMCs. Germline CDR1 and CDR2: MDHEN and SYDVKM. Trimming left V 5 bases short and J 4 bases short, with 5 bases between. CDR3 length: 12 amino acids. Amplified material comprised TCR beta CDR3 regions derived from RNA transcripts. A first-round RT-PCR used HTBI primers, followed by a second-round multiplex PCR. TCRdb itself ran the multiplex PCR reads through MiXCR, one entry per CDR3 protein. Here the sample spans about 170,000 distinct CDR3 sequences, 30% to 45% being singletons. This clonotype was seen ten or more times. Its antigen is not known. Study-level findings and limits: The authors also found most expanded thyroid clonotypes above 0.001 frequency in blood. The model reached roughly 71% sensitivity and around 72% specificity for predicting ophthalmopathy progression.

The V and J genes are TRBV28 and TRBJ2-2; D is ambiguous. The sequence derives from a woman aged 35 to 49 with Graves' ophthalmopathy. The sample comprised peripheral blood. In DNA form, the CDR3 reads TGTGCCAGCAGTCGAGGCACCGGGGAGCTGTTTTTT. Its protein product is CASSRGTGELFF.